Shown below are 14 T cell receptor beta chains from a single sample sequenced in a study of identical twins. TCRdb reanalysed the 5' RACE reads using MiXCR and keeps one entry per CDR3 protein. The sample holds about 530,000 distinct CDR3 sequences, nearly 15% seen once. These data are also associated with another study on yellow fever vaccine responses in identical twins.

Input material: CD4+ T cells sorted from blood. The receptors derive from a woman aged 18-30 years in good health.

This chain joins TRBV11-2 and TRBJ2-5; 11 bases are a match to TRBD1. The CDR3 has 16 amino acids. CDR1 and CDR2 from the germline V gene are SGHAT and FQNNGV. The J segment lost 4 bases and the V segment lost 5 bases, leaving 9 bases of the junction unmatched. This chain's CDR3 is CASSVGTGTGGETQYF. CDR3 nucleotide sequence: TGTGCCAGCAGCGTCGGGACCGGGACAGGGGGAGAGACCCAGTACTTC. Supplemented by reference TRBV11-2 and TRBJ2-5, the full variable domain reads EAGVAQSPRYKIIEKRQSVAFWCNPISGHATLYWYQQILGQGPKLLIQFQNNGVVDDSQLPKDRFSAERLKGVDSTLKIQPAKLEDSAVYLCASSVGTGTGGETQYFGPGTRLLVL.

CDR3 loop: CASSYSGASEAFF. Here the CDR3 DNA reads TGTGCCAGCAGTTACTCAGGGGCGTCTGAAGCTTTCTTT. The V gene is TRBV6-6, the J gene TRBJ1-1, with a weak D call TRBD1 (5 bases). The CDR3 is 13 residues long. The ends were cut back, 0 bases at V and 6 bases at J, with 8 bases in the middle. The germline V gene has CDR1 MNHNY and CDR2 SVGAGI (reference sequence).

The chain has TRBV6-1 and TRBJ2-3; D uncertain. V was shortened by 6 bases and J by 4 bases, with 8 bases between the two germline ends. Germline lookup yields CDR1 MNHNS and CDR2 SASEGT. This CDR3 has 12 amino acids. The CDR3 DNA reads as TGTGCCAGCAGGGACCAACCAGATACGCAGTATTTT. Protein product: CASRDQPDTQYF.

The J gene is TRBJ1-4, the V gene TRBV7-7; D unclear. The germline V and J ends were trimmed by 1 base and 7 bases, with 7 bases remaining between them. The CDR3 extends over 13 amino acids. Germline V gene lookup returns CDR1 SSHAT and CDR2 FNYEAQ (reference sequence). In DNA, the CDR3 is TGTGCCAGCAGCTTAGGGGCTAGTGAAAAACTGTTTTTT. This sequence encodes CASSLGASEKLFF.

The rearrangement joins TRBV12-3 or TRBV12-4 to TRBJ2-5, with a weak D call TRBD2 (6 bases). This CDR3 has 13 residues. Trimming removed 7 bases at V and 4 bases at J, with 13 bases between. CDR3 in amino acids: CASTPLRGETQYF. For the CDR3, the DNA is TGTGCCAGCACCCCGCTGCGGGGAGAGACCCAGTACTTC.

CDR3 loop: CASSLEPRAWNEQFF. The DNA for the CDR3 is TGCGCCAGCAGCTTGGAGCCCAGGGCTTGGAATGAGCAGTTCTTC. The genes are TRBV5-1 and TRBJ2-1; D may be TRBD1 (5 bases). The V end lost 0 bases, the J end lost 7 bases, and 14 bases lay between the germline ends. This CDR3 region has 15 residues. In germline, CDR1 is SGHRS, CDR2 YFSETQ.

The chain couples TRBV7-8 to TRBJ2-1, with 12 bases aligning to TRBD2. V was pared by 5 bases and J by 5 bases, with 16 bases of the junction left unmatched. The CDR3 runs to 19 residues. Germline CDR1 SGHVS, CDR2 FQNEAQ. The CDR3 nucleotides read TGTGCCAGCAGCCTCAACATGCTAGCGGGAGGGCCTAATAACAATGAGCAGTTCTTC. Its protein is CASSLNMLAGGPNNNEQFF.

There are a few counts of this clonotype. The chain links TRBV10-3 to TRBJ2-5, with TRBD2 as a possible D gene (6 bases). Germline values: CDR1 ENHRY, CDR2 SYGVKD. Between the trimmed V and J ends, which lost 4 bases and 2 bases, there was a span of 14 bases. CDR3 length: 15 residues. CDR3: CAISVRGMGQETQYF. CDR3 bases: TGTGCCATCAGTGTTCGGGGGATGGGGCAAGAGACCCAGTACTTC.

The chain joins TRBV6-1 to TRBJ2-3; 14 bases fit TRBD2. Per germline, CDR1 MNHNS and CDR2 SASEGT. V lost 6 bases and J lost 0; bases outside the gene matches: 2. CDR3 size: 16 residues. As DNA, the CDR3 is TGTGCCAGCAGCGGGACTAGCGGGAGCAGCACAGATACGCAGTATTTT. Translation: CASSGTSGSSTDTQYF.

This chain uses TRBV3-1 with TRBJ2-1; TRBD2 agrees at 7 bases. Germline V CDR1 and CDR2: LGHDT, YNNKEL (reference sequence). The trim removed 1 base at V and 7 bases at J, leaving 4 bases unmatched. The CDR3 has 14 amino acids. This chain's CDR3 is CASSQAGLQNEQFF. CDR3 DNA: TGTGCCAGCAGCCAAGCGGGACTACAAAATGAGCAGTTCTTC.

The chain is built from TRBV5-5 and TRBJ2-7, with 7 positions matching TRBD2. CDR3 size: 14 residues. Germline CDR1 SGHKS, CDR2 YYEKEE (reference sequence). Trimming cost V 1 base and J 4 bases; bases outside gene matches: 5. CDR3 loop: CASSLSLADYEQYF. In nucleotides, the CDR3 is TGTGCCAGCAGCTTGTCCCTAGCGGATTACGAGCAGTACTTC. Looking up the rest from reference TRBV5-5 and TRBJ2-7 gives the full variable domain: DAGVTQSPTHLIKTRGQQVTLRCSPISGHKSVSWYQQVLGQGPQFIFQYYEKEERGRGNFPDRFSARQFPNYSSELNVNALLLGDSALYLCASSLSLADYEQYFGPGTRLTVT.

The chain joins TRBV20-1 to TRBJ1-5; D is ambiguous. This CDR3 spans 12 amino acids. CDR1 is DFQATT and CDR2 is SNEGSKA in the germline V gene (reference sequence). The germline V and J ends were trimmed by 2 bases and 0 bases, with 2 bases remaining between them. In DNA, the CDR3 is TGCAGTGCTAGACTTAGCAATCAGCCCCAGCATTTT. This translates into CSARLSNQPQHF.

This clonotype was seen only a few times. The chain carries TRBV11-2 and TRBJ1-1; D is ambiguous. CDR3 size: 13 residues. CDR1 SGHAT and CDR2 FQNNGV come from the germline V gene. V was cut by 8 bases and J by 5 bases, with 15 bases left in between. The CDR3 here is CASQVEGWTEAFF. The CDR3, as DNA: TGTGCCAGCCAGGTGGAGGGTTGGACTGAAGCTTTCTTT.

The V call is TRBV4-2, the J call TRBJ1-4; TRBD1 matches at 10 bases. The V gene end was trimmed by 1 base and the J gene end by 5 bases; junction bases not matched to a gene: 4. CDR1 and CDR2 (germline): LGHNA, YNFKEQ. The CDR3 runs 16 residues. CDR3 nucleotides: TGTGCCAGCAGCCAAGTAGGGGGACAGGGGAATGAAAAACTGTTTTTT. Its protein is CASSQVGGQGNEKLFF.